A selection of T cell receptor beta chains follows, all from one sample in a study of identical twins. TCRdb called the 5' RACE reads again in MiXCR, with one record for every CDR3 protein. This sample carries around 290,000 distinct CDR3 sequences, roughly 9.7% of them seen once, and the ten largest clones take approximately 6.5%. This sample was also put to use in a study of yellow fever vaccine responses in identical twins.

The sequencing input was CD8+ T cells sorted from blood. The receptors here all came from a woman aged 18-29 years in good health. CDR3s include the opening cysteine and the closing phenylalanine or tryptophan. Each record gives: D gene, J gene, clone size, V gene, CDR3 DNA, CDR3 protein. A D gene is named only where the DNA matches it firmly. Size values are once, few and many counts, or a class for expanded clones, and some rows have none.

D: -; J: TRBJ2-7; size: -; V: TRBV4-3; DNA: TGCGCCAGCAGCCAAGGACGGACTTTCTCCGACGAGCAGTACTTC; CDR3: CASSQGRTFSDEQYF
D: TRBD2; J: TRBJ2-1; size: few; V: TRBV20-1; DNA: TGCAGTGCCAAGACTAGCGGGCTAAACAATGAGCAGTTCTTC; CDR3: CSAKTSGLNNEQFF
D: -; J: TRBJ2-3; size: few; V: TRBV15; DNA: TGTGCCACCAGAATCACGGGAGTTAGCACAGATACGCAGTATTTT; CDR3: CATRITGVSTDTQYF
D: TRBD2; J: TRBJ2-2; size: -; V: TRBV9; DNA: TGTGCCAGCAGCGTAGTTGAGCGGGGGGGGAACACCGGGGAGCTGTTTTTT; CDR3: CASSVVERGGNTGELFF
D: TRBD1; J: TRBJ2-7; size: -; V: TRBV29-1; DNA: TGCAGCGTGACAGGGCGGCAGGGGAGTCGGGCCTACGAGCAGTACTTC; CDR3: CSVTGRQGSRAYEQYF
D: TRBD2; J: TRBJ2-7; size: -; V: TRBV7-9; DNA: TGTGCCAGCACCCCAGCGGGGGACTACGAGCAGTACTTC; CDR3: CASTPAGDYEQYF
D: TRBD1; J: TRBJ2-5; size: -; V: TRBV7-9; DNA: TGTGCCAGCAGCTTAGTGGGGGACAGCCAAGAGACCCAGTACTTC; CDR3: CASSLVGDSQETQYF
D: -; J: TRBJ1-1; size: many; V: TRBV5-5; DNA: TGTGCCAGCAGCGTTTACGCAGAGACCTTAGAAGCTTTCTTT; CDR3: CASSVYAETLEAFF
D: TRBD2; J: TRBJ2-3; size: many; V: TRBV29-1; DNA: TGCAGCGTTGAGGGACTAGCGGGAGTCCCGAATACGCAGTATTTT; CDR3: CSVEGLAGVPNTQYF
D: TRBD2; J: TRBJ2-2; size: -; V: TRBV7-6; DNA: TGTGCCAGCAGCTCTTTGACTAGCGGGGGGACCACCGGGGAGCTGTTTTTT; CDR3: CASSSLTSGGTTGELFF
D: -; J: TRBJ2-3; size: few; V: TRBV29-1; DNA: TGCAGCCTTACCCGCCGCGGTACAGATACGCAGTATTTT; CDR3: CSLTRRGTDTQYF
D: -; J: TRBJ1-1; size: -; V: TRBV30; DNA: TGTGCCTGGAGTACCTTGGAGGGGTACACTGAAGCTTTCTTT; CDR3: CAWSTLEGYTEAFF
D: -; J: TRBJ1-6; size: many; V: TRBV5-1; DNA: TGCGCCAGCAGCTTGGAGCCGGGTTCACCCCTCCACTTT; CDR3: CASSLEPGSPLHF
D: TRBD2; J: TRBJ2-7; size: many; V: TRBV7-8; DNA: TGTGCCAGCAGCTTAGCCTCGACTAGCGGGAGCTCCTACGAGCAGTACTTC; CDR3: CASSLASTSGSSYEQYF
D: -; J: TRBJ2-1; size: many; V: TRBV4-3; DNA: TGCGCCAGCAGCCAGAGTTTAAATGAGCAGTTCTTC; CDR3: CASSQSLNEQFF
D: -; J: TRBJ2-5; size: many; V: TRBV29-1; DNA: TGCAGCGTTGAAGGATGGGATGGAGAGACCCAGTACTTC; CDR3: CSVEGWDGETQYF
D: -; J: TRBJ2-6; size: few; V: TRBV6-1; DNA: TGTGCCAGCAGCGATCGAGACTCTGGGGCCAACGTCCTGACTTTC; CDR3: CASSDRDSGANVLTF
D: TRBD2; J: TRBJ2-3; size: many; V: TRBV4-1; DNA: TGCGCCAGCAGCCAAGATTGGGGGGGAGTGGCAGATACGCAGTATTTT; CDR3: CASSQDWGGVADTQYF
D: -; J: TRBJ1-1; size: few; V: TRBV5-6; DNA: TGTGCCAGCAGTACCCCCGGGACTGAAGCTTTCTTT; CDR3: CASSTPGTEAFF
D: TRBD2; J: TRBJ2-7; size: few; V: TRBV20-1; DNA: TGCAGTGCTAGAGTTGCGGGAGAAACCGAGCAGTACTTC; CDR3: CSARVAGETEQYF
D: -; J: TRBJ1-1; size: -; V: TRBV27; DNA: TGTGCCAGCAAAGAAGGGAACACTGAAGCTTTCTTT; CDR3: CASKEGNTEAFF
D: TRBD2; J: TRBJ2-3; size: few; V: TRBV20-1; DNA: TGCTGTGCTAGAGACGTCCTATCAGCGGGAGGGCAAGGAGATACGCAGTATTTT; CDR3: CCARDVLSAGGQGDTQYF